The 26 T cell receptor beta chains below all came from one sample that was sequenced in a study of CD8 T cells in Susac syndrome. The authors reverse transcribed roughly 0.5 to 1 ug RNA with random hexamers. TCRdb reprocessed the immunoSEQ multiplex PCR reads with MiXCR, giving one entry per CDR3 protein. The table includes under 150,000 distinct CDR3 sequences, around nine tenths detected once. Material for sequencing was CD8+ T cells from PBMCs. All receptors derive from a human donor with multiple sclerosis.

The rearrangement links TRBV28 to TRBJ2-7, with D perhaps TRBD1 or TRBD2 (5 bases each). The CDR3 is 13 residues long. Trimming removed 10 bases from V and 2 bases from J, with 15 bases in between. Germline V gene sequence: CDR1 MDHEN, CDR2 SYDVKM. CDR3 DNA: TGTGCCACCACCCGGGGCGCTACCTACGAGCAGTACTTC. Translated, it gives CATTRGATYEQYF.

The rearrangement uses TRBV30 and TRBJ2-1, with 7 positions matching TRBD2. The CDR3 spans 12 residues. Germline values: CDR1 GTSNPN, CDR2 SVGIG (reference sequence). V dropped 4 bases and J dropped 8; count of bases not matched to a gene: 5. Here the CDR3 reads CAWNAGDDEQFF. CDR3 nucleotides: TGTGCCTGGAATGCGGGAGACGATGAGCAGTTCTTC. Full variable domain (missing parts from reference TRBV30 and TRBJ2-1): SQTIHQWPATLVQPVGSPLSLECTVEGTSNPNLYWYRQAAGRGLQLLFYSVGIGQISSEVPQNLSASRPQDRQFILSSKKLLLSDSGFYLCAWNAGDDEQFFGPGTRLTVL.

The CDR3 loop is CASSYSLGEQYF. In nucleotides, the CDR3 is TGTGCCAGTAGTTACTCCCTTGGGGAGCAGTACTTC. J is TRBJ2-7 and V is TRBV19; D is uncertain. With 5 bases removed from V and 7 bases from J, the gap between germline ends came to 12 bases. This CDR3 comprises 12 residues. The germline CDR1 and CDR2 sequences are LNHDA and SQIVND (reference sequence).

The chain combines TRBV30 with TRBJ1-4; a possible D gene is TRBD1 (5 bases). Germline CDR1 is GTSNPN and CDR2 is SVGIG (reference sequence). V gave up 5 bases and J gave up 6 bases, with 16 bases separating them. The CDR3 loop spans 14 amino acids. The CDR3 DNA reads TGTGCCTGGGACTCCGGACGGGGCGATGAAAAACTGTTTTTT. Its protein product is CAWDSGRGDEKLFF.

V usage is TRBV5-6 and J usage is TRBJ2-7; TRBD2 aligns across 7 bases. The CDR3 loop spans 15 amino acids. Unmatched junction bases numbered 7, after V lost 4 bases and J lost 0 bases. CDR1 is SGHDT and CDR2 is YYEEEE in the germline V gene. The CDR3 spells CASSPDGGSSYEQYF. The CDR3 bases are TGTGCCAGCAGCCCGGACGGGGGGAGCTCCTACGAGCAGTACTTC.

The chain recombines TRBV7-2 with TRBJ2-7; 9 nucleotides match TRBD1. The CDR3 covers 15 residues. V dropped 3 bases and J dropped 3; count of bases not matched to a gene: 6. The germline CDR1 and CDR2 sequences are SGHTA and FQGNSA. CDR3 amino acids: CASSFDRDRVYEQYF. The DNA of the CDR3 is TGTGCCAGCAGCTTCGACCGGGACAGGGTCTACGAGCAGTACTTC.

The gene calls are TRBV7-2 and TRBJ2-5, with no clear D. Germline V gives CDR1 SGHTA, CDR2 FQGNSA. V was clipped by 4 bases and J by 7 bases, with 19 bases between them. This CDR3 comprises 15 residues. The CDR3 here is CASSSPVDGLGTQYF. DNA of the CDR3: TGTGCCAGCAGCTCTCCCGTGGACGGCCTGGGGACCCAGTACTTC.

CDR3: CASSFAGKGTEAFF. For the CDR3, the DNA is TGTGCCAGCAGCTTCGCAGGGAAGGGCACTGAAGCTTTCTTT. J is TRBJ1-1 and V is TRBV7-6, with D perhaps matching TRBD1 (5 bases). This CDR3 is built from 14 residues. V was shortened by 3 bases and J by 4 bases, with 12 bases between the two germline ends. In germline, CDR1 is SGHVS, CDR2 FNYEAQ.

V is TRBV14 and J is TRBJ2-6; D gene ambiguous. CDR3 length: 15 residues. Germline V lookup: CDR1 SGHDN, CDR2 FVKESK. V lost 5 bases to trimming and J lost 0 bases, with 8 bases between them. CDR3 sequence reads: CASSIRSSGANVLTF. The CDR3 nucleotides read TGTGCCAGCAGCATAAGGAGCTCTGGGGCCAACGTCCTGACTTTC.

The chain links TRBV15 to TRBJ2-5; 10 bases match TRBD1. The trim removed 1 base at V and 5 bases at J, leaving 4 bases unmatched. The CDR3 loop spans 15 amino acids. CDR1 and CDR2 (germline): LNHNV, YYDKDF (reference sequence). For the CDR3, the DNA is TGTGCCACCAGCAGAGGGACAGGGGGTTTGGAGACCCAGTACTTC. It yields the protein CATSRGTGGLETQYF.

This clonotype has a handful of counts. CDR3 region: CASSPNTGGHEQYF. DNA for the CDR3: TGTGCCAGCAGCCCCAATACAGGGGGCCACGAGCAGTACTTC. The chain has TRBV9 and TRBJ2-7, with 9 bases lining up with TRBD1. Per the germline V gene, CDR1 is SGDLS and CDR2 is YYNGEE. The CDR3 runs 14 residues. V lost 4 bases, J lost 5 bases, and 7 bases stayed unmatched.

The rearrangement joins TRBV6-1 to TRBJ2-5; a weak D match, TRBD2 (6 bases). Germline CDR1 reads MNHNS; CDR2 reads SASEGT. This CDR3 is built from 17 residues. Trimming pared 4 bases from V and 7 bases from J, leaving 25 bases between. The CDR3 DNA reads TGTGCCAGCAGTGCTGACTGGGGGGACTCAGGTTGGGTGACCCAGTACTTC. Amino acids: CASSADWGDSGWVTQYF.

The chain uses TRBV13 and TRBJ1-1; D is unresolved. Trimming removed 2 bases from V and 0 bases from J, with 10 bases in between. From germline, CDR1 is PRHDT and CDR2 FYEKMQ (reference sequence). The CDR3 sequence is 15 residues long. In DNA form, the CDR3 reads TGTGCCAGCAGCTTACAGACCCTCATGAACACTGAAGCTTTCTTT. It encodes CASSLQTLMNTEAFF.

The CDR3 sequence is CASRDVGEQYF. The CDR3 DNA reads TGTGCCAGCAGGGATGTAGGCGAGCAGTACTTC. This chain links TRBV7-9 with TRBJ2-7; D not resolved. Trimming shortened V by 6 bases and J by 6 bases, and 9 bases separated the two germline ends. The CDR3 consists of 11 residues. CDR1 is SEHNR, CDR2 FQNEAQ, per germline (reference sequence).

This chain links TRBV9 with TRBJ2-3, with D possibly TRBD1 on 5 matching bases. From germline, CDR1 is SGDLS and CDR2 YYNGEE. Trimming removed 3 bases at V and 0 bases at J, with 11 bases between. This CDR3 comprises 15 residues. The DNA for the CDR3 is TGTGCCAGCAGCGGGGGCATTTCTAGCACAGATACGCAGTATTTT. This codes for CASSGGISSTDTQYF.

The CDR3 DNA sequence: TGTGCCAGCAGCGTTCGACAAGTGCAAGCCAAAAACATTCAGTACTTC. Its protein is CASSVRQVQAKNIQYF. The rearrangement joins TRBV21-1 to TRBJ2-4. TRBV21-1 is a known pseudogene. The CDR3 totals 16 residues.

The chain has TRBV19 and TRBJ2-1, with 8 bases matching TRBD1. V dropped 3 bases and J dropped 7; count of bases not matched to a gene: 2. CDR1 is LNHDA, CDR2 SQIVND, per germline (reference sequence). The CDR3 totals 13 residues. The CDR3 DNA follows: TGTGCCAGTAGTATTACAGGGGGGAATGAGCAGTTCTTC. Translation gives CASSITGGNEQFF.

The chain uses TRBV2 and TRBJ2-3, with D unclear. V was cut by 4 bases and J by 2 bases, with 7 bases left in between. The CDR3 covers 13 residues. Looked up from germline, CDR1 is SNHLY and CDR2 is FYNNEI. This CDR3 reads CASSGSATDTQYF. The CDR3 region has the DNA TGTGCCAGCAGTGGGTCAGCCACAGATACGCAGTATTTT. The whole variable domain, filled in from reference TRBV2 and TRBJ2-3, reads EPEVTQTPSHQVTQMGQEVILRCVPISNHLYFYWYRQILGQKVEFLVSFYNNEISEKSEIFDDQFSVERPDGSNFTLKIRSTKLEDSAMYFCASSGSATDTQYFGPGTRLTVL.

The chain is built from TRBV5-1 and TRBJ2-7; D might be TRBD2 (6 bases). The germline V gene encodes CDR1 SGHRS and CDR2 YFSETQ. The CDR3 runs to 13 residues. Trimming removed 0 bases from V and 6 bases from J, with 10 bases in between. The CDR3 loop is CASSLAGGPEQYF. The CDR3 DNA reads TGCGCCAGCAGCTTGGCCGGGGGACCCGAGCAGTACTTC.

CDR3 in DNA: TGTGCCAGCAGTCTACAGTGGAGCTCCTACAATGAGCAGTTCTTC. It specifies CASSLQWSSYNEQFF. The chain recombines TRBV27 with TRBJ2-1; the D is unclear. CDR3 length: 15 residues. CDR1 and CDR2 (germline): MNHEY, SMNVEV (reference sequence). V was cut by 5 bases and J by 0 bases, with 11 bases left in between.

This clonotype showed up just once. The chain combines TRBV20-1 with TRBJ1-1; D remains unclear. Germline V gene sequence: CDR1 DFQATT, CDR2 SNEGSKA (reference sequence). The CDR3 covers 14 residues. V was cut by 2 bases and J by 0 bases, with 10 bases left in between. The CDR3 region has the DNA TGCAGTGCTAGAAGGGCGGGTTTGAACACTGAAGCTTTCTTT. Translating gives CSARRAGLNTEAFF.

The chain combines TRBV2 with TRBJ1-2; TRBD1 might be the D (5 bases). Germline CDR1 SNHLY, CDR2 FYNNEI. CDR3 length: 14 amino acids. Trimming pared 4 bases from V and 5 bases from J, leaving 14 bases between. As DNA, the CDR3 is TGTGCCAGCAGTGGGGCCGGGGCTGATTATGGCTACACCTTC. This translates into CASSGAGADYGYTF.

The CDR3 spells CSVGGQGRVYEQYF. The CDR3 coding sequence is TGCAGCGTCGGGGGGCAGGGAAGGGTCTACGAGCAGTACTTC. This chain links TRBV29-1 with TRBJ2-7, with D possibly TRBD2 on 7 matching bases. The length of the CDR3 is 14 residues. The germline gives CDR1 SQVTM, CDR2 ANQGSEA. Trimming shortened V by 6 bases and J by 3 bases, and 18 bases separated the two germline ends.

The V call is TRBV9, the J call TRBJ1-1; 7 nucleotides line up with TRBD1. The V segment lost 2 bases and the J segment 5 bases; nucleotides outside the gene matches: 12. Germline values: CDR1 SGDLS, CDR2 YYNGEE. The CDR3 totals 16 residues. The CDR3 nucleotides read TGTGCCAGCAGCGTTAGTCAGGGGGTATTGAGTACTGAAGCTTTCTTT. Amino acids: CASSVSQGVLSTEAFF.

Written as DNA, the CDR3 is TGTGCCAGTAGTACTAGCGGGAGGTCTGGCGAGCAGTACTTC. It translates to CASSTSGRSGEQYF. The chain combines TRBV19 with TRBJ2-7; 11 bases are a match to TRBD2. Germline CDR1 and CDR2: LNHDA and SQIVND (reference sequence). The CDR3 extends over 14 amino acids. V was clipped by 4 bases and J by 6 bases; unmatched bases: 5. The variable domain in full, with the rest retrieved from reference TRBV19 and TRBJ2-7, is DGGITQSPKYLFRKEGQNVTLSCEQNLNHDAMYWYRQDPGQGLRLIYYSQIVNDFQKGDIAEGYSVSREKKESFPLTVTSAQKNPTAFYLCASSTSGRSGEQYFGPGTRLTVT.

The CDR3 nucleotides are TGCGCCAGCAGCCAAGTGCGAGACAGGGTGGACACTGAAGCTTTCTTT. Translated: CASSQVRDRVDTEAFF. V and J are TRBV4-1 and TRBJ1-1; 7 bases map to TRBD1. This CDR3 contains 16 residues. Trimming at V came to 1 base and at J to 3 bases, leaving 8 bases not matched to a gene. Germline-derived CDR1 and CDR2 are MGHRA and YSYEKL.